The 6 T cell receptor beta chains below come from one sample, sequenced in a study of graft-versus-host responses after intestinal transplantation. No cognate antigen is known for these TCRs. Only in-frame clones appear in the TCRdb table, and some are missing; sequencing was by immunoSEQ multiplex PCR. The sample has around 36,000 clones, about 96% seen once. The sample here was unstimulated CD8+ T cells sorted from spleen or lymph node cells, taken before transplant. All receptors derive from a human donor who was the organ donor for an intestinal transplant.

This chain uses TRBV7-9 with TRBJ1-6; D gene uncertain. Deletions cut 1 base from V and 3 bases from J, with 7 bases between. CDR1 SEHNR and CDR2 FQNEAQ come from the germline V gene (reference sequence). There are 15 residues in the CDR3. The CDR3 DNA is TGTGCCAGCAGCTTAGTAGTGGACTATAATTCACCCCTCCACTTT. The encoded protein is CASSLVVDYNSPLHF.

The chain recombines TRBV5-1 with TRBJ1-1; 11 bases are a match to TRBD1. CDR3 length equals 18 residues. Looked up from germline, CDR1 is SGHRS and CDR2 is YFSETQ. Trimming cost V 0 bases and J 4 bases; bases outside gene matches: 11. As DNA, the CDR3 is TGCGCCAGCAGCTTGGTCCCGGGACAGGGGGTAGTGGGCACTGAAGCTTTCTTT. Amino acids: CASSLVPGQGVVGTEAFF.

V usage is TRBV19 and J usage is TRBJ2-2, with 8 bases matching TRBD1. The ends lost 3 bases at V and 5 bases at J; junction bases unmatched: 2. This CDR3 region has 14 residues. CDR1 is LNHDA, CDR2 SQIVND, per germline (reference sequence). The CDR3, as DNA: TGTGCCAGTAGTATGACAGGGGCGACCGGGGAGCTGTTTTTT. Amino acid sequence: CASSMTGATGELFF.

CDR3 amino acids: CASSLEGQGPEAFF. CDR3 DNA sequence: TGTGCCAGCAGCTTAGAGGGACAGGGGCCTGAAGCTTTCTTT. This chain joins TRBV7-8 and TRBJ1-1; 10 nucleotides align to TRBD1. CDR1 is SGHVS, CDR2 FQNEAQ, per germline. The CDR3 is 14 amino acids. V lost 1 base, J lost 6 bases, and 2 bases stayed unmatched.

The CDR3 bases are TGTGCCAGCAGCCCTTCCGGGACAGGGGGCAATCAGCCCCAGCATTTT. The encoded protein is CASSPSGTGGNQPQHF. The chain is built from TRBV7-2 and TRBJ1-5, with 10 bases aligning to TRBD1. This CDR3 is built from 16 residues. Germline V gene sequence: CDR1 SGHTA, CDR2 FQGNSA. V trimming: 5 bases; J trimming: 2 bases; junction bases outside the gene matches: 6.

Points on this clone: The identical CDR3 is also encoded by other nucleotide sequences in the sample. V is TRBV19 and J is TRBJ1-1; D uncertain. CDR3 length: 13 residues. With 2 bases removed from V and 1 base from J, the gap between germline ends came to 5 bases. Looked up from germline, CDR1 is LNHDA and CDR2 is SQIVND (reference sequence). Written as DNA, the CDR3 is TGTGCCAGTAGTATAAGTGGGAACACTGAAGCTTTCTTT. Translating gives CASSISGNTEAFF.